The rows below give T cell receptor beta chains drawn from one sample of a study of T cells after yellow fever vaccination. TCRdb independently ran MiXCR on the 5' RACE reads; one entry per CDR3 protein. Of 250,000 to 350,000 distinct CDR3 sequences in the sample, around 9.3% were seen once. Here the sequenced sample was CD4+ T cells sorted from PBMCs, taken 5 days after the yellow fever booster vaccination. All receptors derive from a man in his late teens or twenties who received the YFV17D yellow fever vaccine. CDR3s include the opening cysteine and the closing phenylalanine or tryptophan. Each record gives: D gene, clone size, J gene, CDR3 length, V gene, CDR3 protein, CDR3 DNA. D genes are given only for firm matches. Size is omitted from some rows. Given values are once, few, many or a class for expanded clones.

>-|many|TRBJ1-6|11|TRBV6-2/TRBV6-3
CASSRNSPLHF
TGTGCCAGCAGCCGGAATTCACCCCTCCACTTT
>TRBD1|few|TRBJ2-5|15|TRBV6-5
CASSFIQGTGETQYF
TGTGCCAGCAGTTTTATACAGGGGACGGGAGAGACCCAGTACTTC
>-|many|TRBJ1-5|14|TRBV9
CASTQGLNNQPQHF
TGTGCCAGCACTCAGGGTTTAAACAATCAGCCCCAGCATTTT
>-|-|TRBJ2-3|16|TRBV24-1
CATSDLGGPSTDTQYF
TGTGCCACCAGTGATTTAGGGGGGCCGAGCACAGATACGCAGTATTTT
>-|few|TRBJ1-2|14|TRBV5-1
CASSLDGTPYGYTF
TGCGCCAGCAGCTTGGACGGGACACCTTATGGCTACACCTTC
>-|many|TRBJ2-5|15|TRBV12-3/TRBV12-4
CASSLFTLERETQYF
TGTGCCAGCAGTTTATTCACCCTTGAAAGAGAGACCCAGTACTTC
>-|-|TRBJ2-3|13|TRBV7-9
CASSFYSADTQYF
TGTGCCAGCAGCTTTTATTCCGCCGATACGCAGTATTTT
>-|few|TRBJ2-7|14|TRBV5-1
CASSSNSAPYEQYF
TGCGCCAGCAGCTCGAACAGTGCCCCCTACGAGCAGTACTTC
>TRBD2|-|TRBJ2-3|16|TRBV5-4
CASSLRLAVSTDTQYF
TGTGCCAGCAGCTTGCGGCTAGCGGTCAGCACAGATACGCAGTATTTT
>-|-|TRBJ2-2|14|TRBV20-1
CSARGGGNTGELFF
TGCAGTGCCAGGGGCGGGGGGAACACCGGGGAGCTGTTTTTT
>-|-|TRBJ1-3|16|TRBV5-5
CASSRQWGKTGNTIYF
TGTGCCAGCAGCCGCCAATGGGGGAAGACTGGAAACACCATATATTTT
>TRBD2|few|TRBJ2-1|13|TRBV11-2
CASSFAGVNEQFF
TGTGCCAGCAGCTTCGCGGGGGTCAATGAGCAGTTCTTC
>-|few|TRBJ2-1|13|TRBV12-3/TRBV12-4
CASTIVPYNEQFF
TGTGCCAGCACCATCGTCCCGTACAATGAGCAGTTCTTC
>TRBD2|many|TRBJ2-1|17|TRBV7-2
CASSLKTSGSPWDEQFF
TGTGCCAGCAGCTTAAAGACTAGCGGGTCACCGTGGGATGAGCAGTTCTTC
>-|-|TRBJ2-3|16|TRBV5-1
CASSLTFGTGTDTQYF
TGCGCCAGCAGCCTCACGTTCGGGACGGGGACAGATACGCAGTATTTT
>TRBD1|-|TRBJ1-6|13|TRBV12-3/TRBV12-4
CASSPQPGQPLHF
TGTGCCAGCAGTCCTCAACCGGGACAGCCCCTCCACTTT
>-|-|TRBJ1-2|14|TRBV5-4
CASRPPASVYGYTF
TGTGCCAGCAGACCCCCGGCCTCGGTATATGGCTACACCTTC
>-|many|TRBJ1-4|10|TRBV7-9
CASAGEKLFF
TGTGCCAGCGCTGGTGAAAAACTGTTTTTT
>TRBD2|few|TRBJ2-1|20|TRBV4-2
CASSQPLGGGSGVGGFEQFF
TGTGCCAGCAGCCAACCCCTCGGAGGGGGTAGCGGGGTAGGGGGTTTTGAGCAGTTCTTC
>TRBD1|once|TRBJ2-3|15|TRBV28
CASASIQGRTDTQYF
TGTGCCAGCGCGTCAATACAGGGGCGCACAGATACGCAGTATTTT
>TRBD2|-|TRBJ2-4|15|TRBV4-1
CASSQDPGSGGTQYF
TGCGCCAGCAGCCAAGATCCTGGCAGCGGGGGCACTCAGTACTTC